A single T cell receptor beta chain is shown here with its context. Clones were read by immunoSEQ multiplex PCR, and TCRdb kept only the in-frame ones, dropping some. The table records 150,000 to 200,000 clones, 88% of them present only once. This entry belongs to a study of T cell responses to AZD1222 COVID-19 vaccine. The germline V and J ends were trimmed by 1 base and 7 bases, with 17 bases remaining between them. Germline V CDR1 and CDR2: LNHNV, YYDKDF (reference sequence). The CDR3 covers 15 residues. The gene calls are TRBV15 and TRBJ2-7; possibly TRBD1 or TRBD2 for D (6 bases each). The input for sequencing was peripheral blood, taken 28 days after the second AZD1222 dose. This receptor was identified in an adult who received the AZD1222 COVID-19 vaccine. The CDR3: CATSRAGAGAREQYF. Written as DNA, the CDR3 is TGTGCCACCAGCAGAGCGGGGGCAGGGGCGAGGGAGCAGTACTTC.